This T cell receptor (beta chain) is drawn from a study of blood T cell repertoires in COVID-19. Original data processing: Scientists estimated how many nucleated cells there were by amplifying reference gene primers. The assay was immunoSEQ multiplex PCR, and TCRdb's table has in-frame clones only and misses some. V and J calls and clone size are copied from that table; D and trimming were computed from the DNA. Among more than 200,000 clones listed, 70% to 90% were seen once. The CDR3 is 12 residues long. Trimming removed 8 bases from V and 3 bases from J, with 8 bases in between. Germline V gene data show CDR1 as MNHEY and CDR2 as SVGAGI.

This receptor was identified in a man aged 25 to 45 with active or convalescent COVID-19. Sequencing used peripheral blood. This chain links TRBV6-5 with TRBJ1-3; no clear D gene. The CDR3 loop reads CASPSVGNTIYF. The CDR3 DNA sequence: TGTGCCAGCCCCTCGGTTGGAAACACCATATATTTT.